These 32 T cell receptor beta chains originate from one sample sequenced in a study of beta chain features in type 1 diabetes. The study, taken as a whole, reports: Moderate yet significant TCRB CDR3 shortening was seen in Type 1 diabetes patients in all four CD4+ subsets.

These receptors have no identified antigens. Expressed TCRB transcripts were sequenced, since all the RNA that had been isolated was reverse transcribed. Sequenced by immunoSEQ multiplex PCR; TCRdb stores in-frame clones only, minus some. Here the sample spans under 300,000 clones, around 24% being singletons. Source material: naive CD4+ T cells from blood. These receptors were obtained from a woman between 25 and 40 years old with type 1 diabetes.

This clone turned up a few times. This rearrangement joins TRBV4-2 to TRBJ2-1, with 8 nucleotides matching TRBD2. V dropped 2 bases and J dropped 0; count of bases not matched to a gene: 12. The germline CDR1 and CDR2 sequences are LGHNA and YNFKEQ. The CDR3 spans 19 residues. CDR3 nucleotides: TGTGCCAGCAGCCAACGAGCTACGGGAGGGACCTTCTCCTACAATGAGCAGTTCTTC. It specifies CASSQRATGGTFSYNEQFF.

This clone was found a few times. J is TRBJ1-2 and V is TRBV7-2; a weak D match, TRBD1 (5 bases). V was cut by 5 bases and J by 2 bases, with 12 bases left in between. CDR3 size: 14 residues. In germline, CDR1 is SGHTA, CDR2 FQGNSA. This chain's CDR3 is CASSPRTTNYGYTF. The CDR3 bases are TGTGCCAGCAGCCCCCGGACAACGAACTATGGCTACACCTTC.

The chain recombines TRBV4-2 with TRBJ2-7; TRBD2 matches at 9 bases. Germline CDR1 and CDR2: LGHNA and YNFKEQ. Unmatched junction bases numbered 11, after V lost 6 bases and J lost 5 bases. This CDR3 is 15 amino acids long. As DNA, the CDR3 is TGTGCCAGCAGTCACCCTGGTAGCGGGAGACACGAGCAGTACTTC. Its protein is CASSHPGSGRHEQYF.

The gene calls are TRBV7-9 and TRBJ1-5; TRBD1 matches at 9 bases. The CDR3 is made up of 16 amino acids. CDR1 and CDR2 (germline): SEHNR, FQNEAQ (reference sequence). V lost 5 bases and J lost 1; bases outside the gene matches: 6. CDR3 DNA sequence: TGTGCCAGCAGCCTACAGGGGGCACACAGCAATCAGCCCCAGCATTTT. Protein: CASSLQGAHSNQPQHF.

The chain is built from TRBV9 and TRBJ2-7; the D is unclear. The germline V gene encodes CDR1 SGDLS and CDR2 YYNGEE. Trimming cost V 4 bases and J 2 bases, with 13 bases left between them. This CDR3 has 14 residues. The CDR3 is CASSLGLSTYEQYF. For the CDR3, the DNA is TGTGCCAGCAGCTTAGGTTTAAGCACCTACGAGCAGTACTTC.

The rearrangement links TRBV30 to TRBJ2-3, with D perhaps TRBD1 (6 bases). The V gene lost 2 bases and the J gene lost 6 bases, with 12 bases spanning the gap. The V gene's germline CDR1 is GTSNPN and CDR2 SVGIG (reference sequence). The CDR3 extends over 13 amino acids. The CDR3 loop reads CAWSQGPGDTQYF. CDR3 in DNA: TGTGCCTGGAGTCAGGGGCCGGGGGATACGCAGTATTTT.

V is TRBV30 and J is TRBJ2-2; the D gene is possibly TRBD2 (6 bases). V gave up 5 bases and J gave up 4 bases, with 17 bases separating them. CDR1 GTSNPN and CDR2 SVGIG come from the germline V gene (reference sequence). There are 15 residues in the CDR3. This CDR3 reads CAWARRGDFTGELFF. The DNA of the CDR3 is TGTGCCTGGGCGCGACGTGGGGACTTCACCGGGGAGCTGTTTTTT.

This chain connects TRBV11-2 to TRBJ2-1; 10 nucleotides line up with TRBD2. Looked up from germline, CDR1 is SGHAT and CDR2 is FQNNGV. Germline trimming cut 5 bases from V and 5 bases from J; bases unmatched to any gene: 12. This CDR3 region has 17 residues. The CDR3 region has the DNA TGTGCCAGCAGCCCTAGGACTAGCGGCAATCGGGACAATGAGCAGTTCTTC. It is translated as CASSPRTSGNRDNEQFF.

This chain links TRBV9 with TRBJ1-3; the D gene is possibly TRBD1 (6 bases). The length of the CDR3 is 17 residues. CDR1 and CDR2 from the germline V gene are SGDLS and YYNGEE. V dropped 4 bases and J dropped 1 base, with 18 bases sitting between them. The CDR3 spells CASSPVSSGVSGNTIYF. Here the CDR3 DNA reads TGTGCCAGCAGCCCCGTCTCCTCAGGGGTGTCTGGAAACACCATATATTTT.

The V gene is TRBV10-3, the J gene TRBJ1-2; TRBD1 aligns across 9 bases. The CDR3 runs to 12 residues. The V segment lost 2 bases and the J segment 8 bases; nucleotides outside the gene matches: 0. In germline, CDR1 is ENHRY, CDR2 SYGVKD. The CDR3 DNA reads as TGTGCCATCAGTGAGGACAGGGGGGGCTACACCTTC. As protein: CAISEDRGGYTF.

The V and J genes are TRBV4-2 and TRBJ2-1; D is ambiguous. Trimming removed 0 bases from V and 5 bases from J, with 14 bases in between. Germline V gene sequence: CDR1 LGHNA, CDR2 YNFKEQ. This CDR3 region has 16 residues. CDR3 protein: CASSQDLTIFHNEQFF. CDR3 DNA: TGTGCCAGCAGCCAAGACCTTACTATATTTCACAATGAGCAGTTCTTC.

This clone was recorded a few times. The V and J genes are TRBV6-1 and TRBJ2-3; tentatively, D is TRBD2 (6 bases). This CDR3 comprises 13 residues. The V and J ends lost 8 bases and 2 bases respectively, with 11 bases between them. Germline CDR1 reads MNHNS; CDR2 reads SASEGT. In DNA, the CDR3 is TGTGCCAGCGGGACTCGTTCCACAGATACGCAGTATTTT. This codes for CASGTRSTDTQYF.

This clone was counted between two and nine times. This rearrangement joins TRBV30 to TRBJ1-5; D ambiguous. Between the trimmed V and J ends, which lost 2 bases and 7 bases, there was a span of 12 bases. Germline CDR1 reads GTSNPN; CDR2 reads SVGIG (reference sequence). This CDR3 is built from 13 residues. The CDR3 region has the DNA TGTGCCTGGAGTCGACACGGCAGCCAGCCCCAGCATTTT. This gives the protein CAWSRHGSQPQHF.

The rearrangement uses TRBV5-1 and TRBJ2-1; D not resolved. From germline, CDR1 is SGHRS and CDR2 YFSETQ. This CDR3 region has 15 residues. Between the trimmed V and J ends, which lost 0 bases and 9 bases, there was a span of 16 bases. In DNA form, the CDR3 reads TGCGCCAGCAGCTTGGCCCCGCCCGAATCGGGTGAGCAGTTCTTC. It encodes CASSLAPPESGEQFF. Looking up the rest from reference TRBV5-1 and TRBJ2-1 gives the full variable domain: KAGVTQTPRYLIKTRGQQVTLSCSPISGHRSVSWYQQTPGQGLQFLFEYFSETQRNKGNFPGRFSGRQFSNSRSEMNVSTLELGDSALYLCASSLAPPESGEQFFGPGTRLTVL.

This chain uses TRBV7-2 with TRBJ1-2; D is possibly TRBD1 (5 bases). This CDR3 spans 13 amino acids. Trimming pared 5 bases from V and 7 bases from J, leaving 14 bases between. Germline CDR1 SGHTA, CDR2 FQGNSA. Here the CDR3 reads CASSRGRVFGYTF. CDR3 bases: TGTGCCAGCAGCAGGGGCCGGGTGTTTGGCTACACCTTC.

The rearrangement links TRBV28 to TRBJ2-3; the match to TRBD2 covers 12 bases. J lost 3 bases, V lost 5 bases, and 9 bases had no gene match. Germline V gene data show CDR1 as MDHEN and CDR2 as SYDVKM. The CDR3 has 17 residues. The CDR3 is CASSHQTGTSGTDTQYF. The CDR3 DNA follows: TGTGCCAGCAGTCACCAGACCGGGACTAGCGGGACAGATACGCAGTATTTT.

A word on this clone: Other DNA sequences of this sample code for an identical CDR3. The chain combines TRBV18 with TRBJ1-1; D is uncertain. The CDR3 covers 13 residues. Trimming took off 2 bases at V and 1 base at J, with 5 bases between the two ends. Germline V gene lookup returns CDR1 KGHSH and CDR2 LQKENI. In DNA form, the CDR3 reads TGTGCCAGCTCACCAGCGGGGAACACTGAAGCTTTCTTT. The encoded protein is CASSPAGNTEAFF.

This clone was counted between two and nine times. The CDR3 protein is CASSRPSETQYF. Here the CDR3 DNA reads TGTGCCAGCAGCCGTCCCTCAGAGACCCAGTACTTC. This chain uses TRBV11-3 with TRBJ2-5; D is unclear. Germline V gives CDR1 SGHNT, CDR2 YENEEA. The V gene lost 5 bases and the J gene lost 4 bases, with 8 bases spanning the gap. This CDR3 has 12 residues.

The chain carries TRBV7-2 and TRBJ2-5; TRBD1 is a possible D gene (5 bases). The CDR3 consists of 13 residues. The V end lost 5 bases, the J end lost 4 bases, and 11 bases lay between the germline ends. Germline values: CDR1 SGHTA, CDR2 FQGNSA. In DNA form, the CDR3 reads TGTGCCAGCAGCAAAAGGGGTCGAGAGACCCAGTACTTC. Encoded protein: CASSKRGRETQYF.

The table lists this clone with a few counts. CDR3 amino acids: CASTLGTGPQYF. CDR3 DNA: TGTGCCAGTACCCTCGGGACAGGGCCGCAGTATTTT. V is TRBV19 and J is TRBJ2-3; the match to TRBD1 covers 9 bases. This CDR3 has 12 residues. Germline V gene sequence: CDR1 LNHDA, CDR2 SQIVND (reference sequence). V lost 7 bases, J lost 10 bases, and 6 bases stayed unmatched.

The chain recombines TRBV10-3 with TRBJ2-3, with TRBD1 identical over 9 bases. Trimming at V came to 10 bases and at J to 3 bases, leaving 11 bases not matched to a gene. The CDR3 extends over 15 amino acids. Germline V gene lookup returns CDR1 ENHRY and CDR2 SYGVKD. The CDR3 region is CANRIGTGPTDTQYF. For the CDR3, the DNA is TGTGCCAACCGTATCGGGACAGGGCCTACAGATACGCAGTATTTT.

The genes are TRBV4-2 and TRBJ2-1; D is possibly TRBD2 (5 bases). This CDR3 is built from 13 residues. Trimming left V 4 bases short and J 10 bases short, with 14 bases between. CDR1 LGHNA and CDR2 YNFKEQ come from the germline V gene. CDR3 amino acids: CASSLISGREQFF. CDR3 sequence (DNA): TGTGCCAGCAGCCTGATCAGCGGCAGGGAGCAGTTCTTC.

This chain uses TRBV7-9 with TRBJ1-1; D is uncertain. Trimming removed 4 bases at V and 8 bases at J, with 14 bases between. The CDR3 sequence is 13 residues long. In germline, CDR1 is SEHNR, CDR2 FQNEAQ (reference sequence). DNA for the CDR3: TGTGCCAGCAGCTCCTTAAGAGACTCGGAAGCTTTCTTT. Translated, it gives CASSSLRDSEAFF.

The chain recombines TRBV11-2 with TRBJ1-2; no definite D call. CDR1 is SGHAT, CDR2 FQNNGV, per germline. Trimming took 1 base from V and 3 from J, leaving 6 bases between them. The length of the CDR3 is 13 residues. CDR3 residues: CASSLATYYGYTF. The CDR3 DNA sequence: TGTGCCAGCAGCTTAGCTACGTACTATGGCTACACCTTC. The full variable domain, with the rest looked up from reference TRBV11-2 and TRBJ1-2, is EAGVAQSPRYKIIEKRQSVAFWCNPISGHATLYWYQQILGQGPKLLIQFQNNGVVDDSQLPKDRFSAERLKGVDSTLKIQPAKLEDSAVYLCASSLATYYGYTFGSGTRLTVV.

The chain joins TRBV29-1 to TRBJ2-1, with D maybe TRBD2 (6 bases). Germline V gives CDR1 SQVTM, CDR2 ANQGSEA. Trimming pared 4 bases from V and 4 bases from J, leaving 11 bases between. The CDR3 runs to 13 residues. The CDR3 protein is CSVGPGRYNEQFF. CDR3 nucleotide sequence: TGCAGCGTTGGACCCGGGAGATACAATGAGCAGTTCTTC.

The chain employs TRBV4-1 and TRBJ2-1, with TRBD2 matching over 11 bases. The CDR3 totals 15 residues. Germline assignment: CDR1 MGHRA and CDR2 YSYEKL. V lost 5 bases, J lost 8 bases, and 8 bases stayed unmatched. The CDR3 DNA sequence: TGCGCCAGCAGCTCCCTAGCGGGAGGTAGTCATGAGCAGTTCTTC. It encodes CASSSLAGGSHEQFF.

This CDR3 is CASSPLSAGQGQETQYF. The CDR3 nucleotides read TGTGCCAGCTCACCACTCTCCGCGGGACAGGGACAAGAGACCCAGTACTTC. V is TRBV18 and J is TRBJ2-5; 9 bases are shared with TRBD1. Germline CDR1 reads KGHSH; CDR2 reads LQKENI. This CDR3 contains 17 residues. After removal of 1 base from V and 2 bases from J, the junction contained 8 bases not matched to a gene.

This clone came up a few times. The gene calls are TRBV25-1 and TRBJ2-7; maybe TRBD1 (6 bases). V dropped 5 bases and J dropped 4 bases, with 9 bases sitting between them. Looked up from germline, CDR1 is MGHDK and CDR2 is SYGVNS. The CDR3 is 12 amino acids. The CDR3, as DNA: TGTGCCAGCAGTCCAACAGGGTACGAGCAGTACTTC. As protein: CASSPTGYEQYF.

This clone was counted between two and nine times. The genes are TRBV23-1 and TRBJ1-2, with unresolved D. TRBV23-1 is noted as an ORF with a role that remains uncertain. CDR3 length equals 12 residues. The V and J ends lost 7 bases and 6 bases respectively, with 12 bases between them. The CDR3 sequence: CASTEQSHGYTF. CDR3 sequence (DNA): TGCGCCAGCACCGAGCAATCTCATGGCTACACCTTC.

The rearrangement joins TRBV9 to TRBJ2-3; no clear D gene. V gave up 0 bases and J gave up 2 bases, with 7 bases separating them. Germline lookup yields CDR1 SGDLS and CDR2 YYNGEE. This CDR3 has 14 amino acids. Here the CDR3 reads CASSVASFTDTQYF. The CDR3 nucleotides are TGTGCCAGCAGCGTAGCGAGTTTCACAGATACGCAGTATTTT. Full variable domain (rest looked up from reference TRBV9 and TRBJ2-3): DSGVTQTPKHLITATGQRVTLRCSPRSGDLSVYWYQQSLDQGLQFLIQYYNGEERAKGNILERFSAQQFPDLHSELNLSSLELGDSALYFCASSVASFTDTQYFGPGTRLTVL.

The CDR3 nucleotides are TGTGCCAGTAGTATACTAGCGGGGAGCTCCTACGAGCAGTACTTC. Translated, it gives CASSILAGSSYEQYF. The chain joins TRBV19 to TRBJ2-7, with 9 bases lining up with TRBD2. The length of the CDR3 is 15 residues. Trimming cost V 2 bases and J 0 bases; bases outside gene matches: 2. Germline values: CDR1 LNHDA, CDR2 SQIVND (reference sequence).

Only a few counts were recorded for this clone. V and J are TRBV5-1 and TRBJ1-2; unclear D gene. Germline CDR1 is SGHRS and CDR2 is YFSETQ. The CDR3 covers 12 residues. V was clipped by 7 bases and J by 2 bases, with 9 bases between them. The CDR3 is CASGPSNYGYTF. DNA of the CDR3: TGCGCCAGCGGGCCGTCAAACTATGGCTACACCTTC. Variable domain in full (rest from reference TRBV5-1 and TRBJ1-2): KAGVTQTPRYLIKTRGQQVTLSCSPISGHRSVSWYQQTPGQGLQFLFEYFSETQRNKGNFPGRFSGRQFSNSRSEMNVSTLELGDSALYLCASGPSNYGYTFGSGTRLTVV.